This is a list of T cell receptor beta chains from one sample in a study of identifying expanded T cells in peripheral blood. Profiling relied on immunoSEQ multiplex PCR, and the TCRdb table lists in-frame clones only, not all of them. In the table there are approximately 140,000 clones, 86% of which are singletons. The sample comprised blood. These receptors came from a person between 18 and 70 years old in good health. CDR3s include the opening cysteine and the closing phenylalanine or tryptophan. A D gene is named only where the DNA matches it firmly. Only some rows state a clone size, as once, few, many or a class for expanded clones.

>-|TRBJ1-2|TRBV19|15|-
CASLRRGLTNYGYTF
TGTGCCAGCCTCCGACGGGGACTCACCAACTATGGCTACACCTTC
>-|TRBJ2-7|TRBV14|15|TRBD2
CASSPTSGLSYEQYF
TGTGCCAGCAGCCCAACTAGCGGGCTTTCCTACGAGCAGTACTTC
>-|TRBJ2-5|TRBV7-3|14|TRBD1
CASSLGFRGETQYF
TGTGCCAGCAGCTTAGGTTTCAGGGGGGAGACCCAGTACTTC
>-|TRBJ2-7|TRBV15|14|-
CATSRERGGYEQYF
TGTGCCACCAGCAGAGAGAGGGGTGGCTACGAGCAGTACTTC
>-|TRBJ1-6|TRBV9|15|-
CASSAAGTYNSPLHF
TGTGCCAGCAGCGCGGCAGGAACATATAATTCACCCCTCCACTTT
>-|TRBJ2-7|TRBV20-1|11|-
CSATSSYEQYF
TGCAGTGCCACAAGCAGCTACGAGCAGTACTTC
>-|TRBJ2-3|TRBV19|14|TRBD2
CASTRAGETDTQYF
TGTGCCAGTACCCGAGCGGGAGAAACAGATACGCAGTATTTT
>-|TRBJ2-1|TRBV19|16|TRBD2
CASSRRLASSYNEQFF
TGTGCCAGTAGTAGGCGACTAGCGAGTTCTTACAATGAGCAGTTCTTC
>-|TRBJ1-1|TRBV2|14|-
CASSGEGSYTEAFF
TGTGCCAGCAGTGGGGAGGGGTCGTATACTGAAGCTTTCTTT
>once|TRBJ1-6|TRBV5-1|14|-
CASSGGLRGSALHF
TGCGCCAGCAGCGGGGGGCTTAGGGGATCCGCCCTCCACTTT
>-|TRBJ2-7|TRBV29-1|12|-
CSAVGRSYEQYF
TGCAGCGCCGTGGGCCGTTCCTACGAGCAGTACTTC
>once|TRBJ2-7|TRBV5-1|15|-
CASSPSGVGLDEQYF
TGCGCCAGCAGCCCGTCTGGGGTCGGGCTTGACGAGCAGTACTTC
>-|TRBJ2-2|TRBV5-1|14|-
CARLRGPHTGELFF
TGCGCCAGGCTCAGGGGCCCCCACACCGGGGAGCTGTTTTTT
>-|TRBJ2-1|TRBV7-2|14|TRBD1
CASKETGQGYEQFF
TGTGCCAGCAAAGAAACGGGACAGGGGTATGAGCAGTTCTTC
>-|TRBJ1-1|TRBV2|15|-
CASKYDVGRGTEAFF
TGTGCCAGCAAGTATGACGTCGGACGCGGCACTGAAGCTTTCTTT